Reported below is one TCR beta chain. Its antigen is still unknown. CDR3 size: 15 residues. The germline V and J ends were trimmed by 5 bases and 0 bases, with 11 bases remaining between them. In germline, CDR1 is LNHDA, CDR2 SQIVND (reference sequence). Amplification targeted the TCR beta CDR3 regions, with RNA transcripts as the source material. The workflow started with a first-round RT-PCR run with HTBI primers and then moved on to a second-round multiplex PCR. TCRdb redid the calling of the multiplex PCR reads with MiXCR, one entry per CDR3 protein. The data contain about 550,000 distinct CDR3 sequences, approximately 37% of them seen just once; the ten biggest clones take up about 4.2%. The data originate from a study of Graves' ophthalmopathy and Graves' hyperthyroidism. Study-wide points: Blood also harbored most expanded thyroid clonotypes above 0.001 frequency. Ophthalmopathy progression predictions by the model showed 72.22% specificity and approximately 70% sensitivity.

The gene calls are TRBV19 and TRBJ1-5; D might be TRBD1 (5 bases). The TCR comes from an adult man with Graves' hyperthyroidism. The specimen was peripheral blood or thyroid tissue (not recorded which). CDR3 loop: CASSWGICSNQPQHF. The DNA for the CDR3 is TGTGCCAGTAGTTGGGGGATTTGTAGCAATCAGCCCCAGCATTTT.